This TCR beta chain was retrieved from a study of CD8 T cells in Susac syndrome. Study results and caveats: Regarding the TCR sequencing and HLA analysis, the study admitted that a relatively small number of individuals were involved.

TCR beta was sequenced from blood CD8+ and CD4+ T cells. The CD8+ and CD4+ T cells were isolated magnetically using a negative isolation approach, whereas the TEMRA cells were enriched by FACS. V shed 5 bases, J shed 9 bases, and the junction held 10 bases outside the gene matches. Germline CDR1 is MDHEN and CDR2 is SYDVKM. This CDR3 comprises 13 residues. Reverse transcription of 0.5 to 1 ug RNA used random hexamers. TCRdb analysed the immunoSEQ multiplex PCR reads with MiXCR anew, one entry per CDR3 protein. The sample has about 150,000 distinct CDR3 sequences; roughly 95% are singletons. This clonotype was seen only once. Its antigen is not identified.

This rearrangement joins TRBV28 to TRBJ2-7; 7 bases are shared with TRBD1. Sequenced: CD4+ T cells from PBMCs. The origin of this receptor is a human donor with Susac syndrome. The CDR3 DNA reads as TGTGCCAGCAGTAAGCAGGGACAGAACTGGCAGTACTTC. It yields the protein CASSKQGQNWQYF.